This record covers a single TCR beta chain. This specimen belongs to a study of OX40 agonist ivuxolimab in advanced cancers. CDR3 length equals 15 residues. Some clones are missing from TCRdb's copy, which holds only in-frame ones; the method was immunoSEQ multiplex PCR. The sample contains under 90,000 clones, approximately 85% of which appear only once. This sequence originates from an adult with an advanced solid tumor such as melanoma, head and neck, liver or kidney cancer. This specimen consisted of CD4+ or CD8+ T cells sorted from blood, obtained in a trial of the OX40 agonist ivuxolimab. The V gene is TRBV21-1, the J gene TRBJ2-7; the listed D gene, TRBD2, was not tested against the DNA. TRBV21-1 is termed a pseudogene. CDR3 protein: CASGRTGVNSYEQYF. The CDR3 nucleotides are TGTGCCAGCGGCAGGACGGGAGTTAACTCCTACGAGCAGTACTTC.